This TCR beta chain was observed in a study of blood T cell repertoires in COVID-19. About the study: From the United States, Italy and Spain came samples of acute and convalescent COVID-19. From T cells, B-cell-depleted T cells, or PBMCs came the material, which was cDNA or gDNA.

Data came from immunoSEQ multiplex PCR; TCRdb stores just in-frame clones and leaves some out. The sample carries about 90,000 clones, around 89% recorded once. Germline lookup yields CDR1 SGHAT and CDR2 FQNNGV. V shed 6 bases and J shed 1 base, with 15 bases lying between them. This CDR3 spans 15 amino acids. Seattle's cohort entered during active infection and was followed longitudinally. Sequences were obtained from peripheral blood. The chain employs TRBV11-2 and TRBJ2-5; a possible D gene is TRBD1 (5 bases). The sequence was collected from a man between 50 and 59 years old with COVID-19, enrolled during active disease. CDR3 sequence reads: CASRDMYAPQETQYF. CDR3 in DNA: TGTGCCAGCAGGGACATGTACGCGCCCCAAGAGACCCAGTACTTC. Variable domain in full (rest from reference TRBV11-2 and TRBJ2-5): EAGVAQSPRYKIIEKRQSVAFWCNPISGHATLYWYQQILGQGPKLLIQFQNNGVVDDSQLPKDRFSAERLKGVDSTLKIQPAKLEDSAVYLCASRDMYAPQETQYFGPGTRLLVL.